This T cell receptor beta chain was captured by sequencing in a study of regulatory T cells in long-lasting Graves disease. V was pared by 5 bases and J by 4 bases, with 14 bases of the junction left unmatched. This CDR3 comprises 17 residues. This clonotype was observed at least ten times. The sample's time point: newly diagnosed GD, antithyroid drugs for less than 3 months. PBMC RNA was the source of the TCR library. The patients included were those that came from an endocrinology department in Xi'an, China. Construction of TCR beta libraries relied on iRepertoire HTBI primers and on Arm-PCR targeting CDR3 regions. TCRdb ran MiXCR on the multiplex PCR reads and lists one entry per CDR3 protein. Of approximately 350,000 distinct CDR3 sequences in the sample, 16% were seen once. The same sample was also studied in work on T cells in Graves' hyperthyroidism and ophthalmopathy.

The source was peripheral blood mononuclear cells (PBMCs), collected at new diagnosis, from a patient treated with antithyroid drugs. This chain connects TRBV12-3 or TRBV12-4 to TRBJ2-7; 10 nucleotides agree with TRBD1. This sequence originates from a man aged 35-49 years with Graves disease. The CDR3 loop reads CASSPGWRDRGKYEQYF. In nucleotides, the CDR3 is TGTGCCAGCAGTCCGGGGTGGCGGGACAGGGGAAAATACGAGCAGTACTTC.